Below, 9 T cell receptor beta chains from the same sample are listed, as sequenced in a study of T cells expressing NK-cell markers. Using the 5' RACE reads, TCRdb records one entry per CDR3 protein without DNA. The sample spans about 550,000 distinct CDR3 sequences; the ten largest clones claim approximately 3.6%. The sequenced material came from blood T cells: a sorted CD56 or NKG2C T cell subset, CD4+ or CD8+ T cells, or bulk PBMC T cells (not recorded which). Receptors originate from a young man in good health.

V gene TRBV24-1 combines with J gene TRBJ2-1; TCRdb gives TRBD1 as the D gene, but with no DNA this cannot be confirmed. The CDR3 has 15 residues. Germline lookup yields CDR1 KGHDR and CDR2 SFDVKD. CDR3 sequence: CATSPGGIIYNEQFF.

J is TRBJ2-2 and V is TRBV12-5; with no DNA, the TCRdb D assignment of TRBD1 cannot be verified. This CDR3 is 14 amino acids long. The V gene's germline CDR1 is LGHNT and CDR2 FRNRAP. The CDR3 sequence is CASSDRGPSGELFF.

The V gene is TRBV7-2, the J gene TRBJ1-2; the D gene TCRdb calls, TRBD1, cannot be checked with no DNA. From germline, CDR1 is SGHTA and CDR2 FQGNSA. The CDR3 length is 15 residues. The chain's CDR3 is CASSLSTGDNYGYTF.

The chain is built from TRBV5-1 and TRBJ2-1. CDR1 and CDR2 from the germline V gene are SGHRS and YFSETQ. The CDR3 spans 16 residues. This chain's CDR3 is CASSFRVGGSLNEQFF.

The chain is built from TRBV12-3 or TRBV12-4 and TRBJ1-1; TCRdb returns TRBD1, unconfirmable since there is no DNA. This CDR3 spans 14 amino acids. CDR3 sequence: CASSQGPLGTEAFF.

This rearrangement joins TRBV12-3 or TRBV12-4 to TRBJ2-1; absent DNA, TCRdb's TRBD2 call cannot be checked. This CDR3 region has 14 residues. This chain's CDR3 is CASSSGLAKNEQFF.

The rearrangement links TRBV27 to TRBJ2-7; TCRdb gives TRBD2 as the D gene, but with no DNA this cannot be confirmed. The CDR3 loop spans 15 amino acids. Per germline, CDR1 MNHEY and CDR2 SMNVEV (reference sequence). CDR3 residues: CASSLYEAGAYEQYF.

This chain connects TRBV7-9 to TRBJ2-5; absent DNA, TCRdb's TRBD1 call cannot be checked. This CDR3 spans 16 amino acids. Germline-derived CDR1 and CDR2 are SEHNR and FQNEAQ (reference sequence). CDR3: CASSFSTGPLGETQYF.

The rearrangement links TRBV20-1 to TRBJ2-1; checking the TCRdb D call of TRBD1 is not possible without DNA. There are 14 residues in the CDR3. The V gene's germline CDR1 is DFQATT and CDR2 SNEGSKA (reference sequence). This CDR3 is CSVREQVMRNEQFF.